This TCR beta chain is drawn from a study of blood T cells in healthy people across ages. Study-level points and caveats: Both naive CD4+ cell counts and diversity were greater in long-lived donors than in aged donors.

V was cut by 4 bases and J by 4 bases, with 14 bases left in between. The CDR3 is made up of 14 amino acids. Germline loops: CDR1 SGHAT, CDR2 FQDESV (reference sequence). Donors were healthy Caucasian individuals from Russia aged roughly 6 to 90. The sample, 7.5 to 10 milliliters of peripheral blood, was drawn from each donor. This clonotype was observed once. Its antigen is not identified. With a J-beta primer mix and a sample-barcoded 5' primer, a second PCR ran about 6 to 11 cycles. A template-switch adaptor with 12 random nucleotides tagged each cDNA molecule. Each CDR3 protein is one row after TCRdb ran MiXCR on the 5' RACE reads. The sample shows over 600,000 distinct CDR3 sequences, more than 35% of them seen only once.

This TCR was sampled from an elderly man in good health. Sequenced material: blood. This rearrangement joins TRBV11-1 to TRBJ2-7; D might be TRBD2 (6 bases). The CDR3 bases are TGTGCCAGCAGCTCGGTCGGCGGGGCATACGAGCAGTACTTC. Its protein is CASSSVGGAYEQYF.